These T cell receptor beta chains were read from a single sample in a study of control samples from healthy donors and cancer patients. Profiling relied on immunoSEQ multiplex PCR, and the TCRdb table lists in-frame clones only, not all of them. This table has tens of thousands of clones, more than 85% appearing once. Material: blood. The receptors shown here come from a woman aged 45-65 years in good health. Each CDR3 is given with its conserved first and last residue.

v_call	j_call	cdr3_aa
TRBV21-1	TRBJ1-4	CASSQQVTNEKLFF
TRBV7-2	TRBJ2-5	CASSITGGRETQYF
TRBV7-2	TRBJ2-5	CASSRSGTSGGVRETQYF
TRBV4-3	TRBJ2-1	CASSQDGQSYNEQFF
TRBV29-1	TRBJ2-7	CSVRRTGSYEQYF
TRBV4-1	TRBJ2-1	CASSQVGTGRNEQFF
TRBV6-4	TRBJ2-1	CASSSRIGGSYNEQFF
TRBV19	TRBJ1-1	CASSPIDRGPTEAFF
TRBV19	TRBJ2-3	CASKGVAGVDTQYF
TRBV2	TRBJ1-5	CASSEEGARNQPQHF
TRBV9	TRBJ2-1	CASSVAPSWAGPGNEQFF
TRBV11-2	TRBJ2-2	CASSPGARNTGELFF
TRBV19	TRBJ1-2	CASSAAATLYGYTF
TRBV18	TRBJ1-5	CASSPGLRQPQHF
TRBV19	TRBJ2-1	CASSYLGRYNEQFF